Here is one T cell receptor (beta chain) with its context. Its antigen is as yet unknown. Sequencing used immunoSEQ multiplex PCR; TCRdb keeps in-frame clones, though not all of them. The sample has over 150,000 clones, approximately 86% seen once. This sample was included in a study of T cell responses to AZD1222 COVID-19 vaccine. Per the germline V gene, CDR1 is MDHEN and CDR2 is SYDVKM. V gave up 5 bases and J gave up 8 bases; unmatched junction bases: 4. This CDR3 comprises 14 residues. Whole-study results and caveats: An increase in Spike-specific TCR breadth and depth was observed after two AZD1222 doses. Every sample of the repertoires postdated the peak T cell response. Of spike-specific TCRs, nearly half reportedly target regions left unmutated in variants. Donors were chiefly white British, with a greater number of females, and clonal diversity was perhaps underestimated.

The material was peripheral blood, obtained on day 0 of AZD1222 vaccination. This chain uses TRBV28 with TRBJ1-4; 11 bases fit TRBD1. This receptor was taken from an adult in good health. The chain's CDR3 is CASSPGTGGEKLFF. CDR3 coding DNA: TGTGCCAGCAGTCCAGGGACAGGGGGGGAAAAACTGTTTTTT.